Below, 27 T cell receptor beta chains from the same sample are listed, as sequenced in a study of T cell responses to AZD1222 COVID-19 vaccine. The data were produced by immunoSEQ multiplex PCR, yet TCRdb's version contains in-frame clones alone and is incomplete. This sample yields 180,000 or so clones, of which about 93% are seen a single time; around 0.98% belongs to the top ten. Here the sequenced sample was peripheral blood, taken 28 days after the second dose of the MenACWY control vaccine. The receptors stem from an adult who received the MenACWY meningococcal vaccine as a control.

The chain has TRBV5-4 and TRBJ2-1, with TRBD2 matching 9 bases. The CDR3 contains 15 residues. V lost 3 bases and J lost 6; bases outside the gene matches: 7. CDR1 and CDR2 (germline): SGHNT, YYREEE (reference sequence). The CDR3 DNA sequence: TGTGCCAGCAGCTACCCTGGCGGGGGGGTCAATGAGCAGTTCTTC. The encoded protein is CASSYPGGGVNEQFF.

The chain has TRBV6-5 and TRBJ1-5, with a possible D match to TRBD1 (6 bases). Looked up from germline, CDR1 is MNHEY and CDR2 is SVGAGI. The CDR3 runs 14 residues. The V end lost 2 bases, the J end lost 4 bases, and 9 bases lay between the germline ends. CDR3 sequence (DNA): TGTGCCAGCAGTTACGCACAGGGAAATCAGCCCCAGCATTTT. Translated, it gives CASSYAQGNQPQHF.

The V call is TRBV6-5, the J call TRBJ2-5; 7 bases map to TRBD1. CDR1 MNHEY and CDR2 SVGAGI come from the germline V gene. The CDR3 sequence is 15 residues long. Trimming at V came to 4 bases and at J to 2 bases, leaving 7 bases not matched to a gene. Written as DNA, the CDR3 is TGTGCCAGCAGTTCCCCCGGCAGGGGGCAAGAGACCCAGTACTTC. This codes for CASSSPGRGQETQYF.

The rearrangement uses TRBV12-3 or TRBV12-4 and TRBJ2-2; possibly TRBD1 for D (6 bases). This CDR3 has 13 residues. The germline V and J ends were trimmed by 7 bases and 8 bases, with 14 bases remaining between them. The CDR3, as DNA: TGTGCCAGCAACACAATAGGGGGAGGGGAGCTGTTTTTT. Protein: CASNTIGGGELFF.

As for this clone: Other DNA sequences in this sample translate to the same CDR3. The CDR3 bases are TGTGCCAGCTCACAGGGTCTGAACACTGAAGCTTTCTTT. This translates into CASSQGLNTEAFF. This sequence joins TRBV18 and TRBJ1-1; D gene unclear. Germline loops: CDR1 KGHSH, CDR2 LQKENI. The CDR3 covers 13 residues. V was shortened by 4 bases and J by 0 bases, with 6 bases between the two germline ends.

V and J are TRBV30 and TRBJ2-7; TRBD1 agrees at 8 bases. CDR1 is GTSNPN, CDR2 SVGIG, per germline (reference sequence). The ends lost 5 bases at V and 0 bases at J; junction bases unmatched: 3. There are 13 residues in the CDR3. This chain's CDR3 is CAWGTGFSYEQYF. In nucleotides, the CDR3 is TGTGCCTGGGGGACAGGTTTCTCCTACGAGCAGTACTTC. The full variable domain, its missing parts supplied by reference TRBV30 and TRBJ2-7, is SQTIHQWPATLVQPVGSPLSLECTVEGTSNPNLYWYRQAAGRGLQLLFYSVGIGQISSEVPQNLSASRPQDRQFILSSKKLLLSDSGFYLCAWGTGFSYEQYFGPGTRLTVT.

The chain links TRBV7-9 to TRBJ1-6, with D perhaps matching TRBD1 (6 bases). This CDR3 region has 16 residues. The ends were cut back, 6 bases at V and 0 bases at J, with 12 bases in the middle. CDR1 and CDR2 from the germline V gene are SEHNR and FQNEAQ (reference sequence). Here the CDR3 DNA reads TGTGCCAGCAGTCTCAGGGGAAGCTCCTATAATTCACCCCTCCACTTT. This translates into CASSLRGSSYNSPLHF. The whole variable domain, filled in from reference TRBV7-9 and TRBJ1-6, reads DTGVSQNPRHKITKRGQNVTFRCDPISEHNRLYWYRQTLGQGPEFLTYFQNEAQLEKSRLLSDRFSAERPKGSFSTLEIQRTEQGDSAMYLCASSLRGSSYNSPLHFGNGTRLTVT.

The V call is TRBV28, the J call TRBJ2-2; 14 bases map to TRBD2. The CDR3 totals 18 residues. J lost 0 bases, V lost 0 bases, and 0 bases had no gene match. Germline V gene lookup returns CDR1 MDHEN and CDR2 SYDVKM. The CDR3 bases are TGTGCCAGCAGTTTATGGGGACTAGCGGGGGCGAACACCGGGGAGCTGTTTTTT. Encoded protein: CASSLWGLAGANTGELFF.

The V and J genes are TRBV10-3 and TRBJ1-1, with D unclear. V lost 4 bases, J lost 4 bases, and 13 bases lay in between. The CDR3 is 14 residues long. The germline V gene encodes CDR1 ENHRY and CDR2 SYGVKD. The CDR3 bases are TGTGCCATCAGTGGGACCGCCGTGAGCACTGAAGCTTTCTTT. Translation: CAISGTAVSTEAFF.

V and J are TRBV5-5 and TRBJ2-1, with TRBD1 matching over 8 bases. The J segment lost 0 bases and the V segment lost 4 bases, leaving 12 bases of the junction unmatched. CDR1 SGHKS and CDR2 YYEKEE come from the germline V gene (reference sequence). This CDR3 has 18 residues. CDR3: CASSVRLQGANSYNEQFF. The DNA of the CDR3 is TGTGCCAGCAGCGTGCGCCTTCAGGGGGCGAACTCCTACAATGAGCAGTTCTTC. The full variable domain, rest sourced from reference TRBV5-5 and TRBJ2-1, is DAGVTQSPTHLIKTRGQQVTLRCSPISGHKSVSWYQQVLGQGPQFIFQYYEKEERGRGNFPDRFSARQFPNYSSELNVNALLLGDSALYLCASSVRLQGANSYNEQFFGPGTRLTVL.

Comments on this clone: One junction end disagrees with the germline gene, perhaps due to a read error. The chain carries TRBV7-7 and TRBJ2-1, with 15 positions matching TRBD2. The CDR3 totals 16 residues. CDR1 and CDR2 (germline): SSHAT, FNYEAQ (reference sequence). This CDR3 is CASSLGTSGGLNEQFF. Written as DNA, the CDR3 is TGTGCTAGCAGCTTGGGGACTAGCGGGGGGCTGAATGAGCAGTTCTTC.

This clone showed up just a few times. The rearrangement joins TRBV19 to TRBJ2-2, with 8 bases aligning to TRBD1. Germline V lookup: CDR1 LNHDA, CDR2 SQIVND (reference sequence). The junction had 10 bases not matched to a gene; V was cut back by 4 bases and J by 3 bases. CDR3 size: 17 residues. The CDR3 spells CASSRGQGRTDTGELFF. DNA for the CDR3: TGTGCCAGTAGTAGAGGACAGGGTAGGACGGACACCGGGGAGCTGTTTTTT. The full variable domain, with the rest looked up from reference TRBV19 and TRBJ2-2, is DGGITQSPKYLFRKEGQNVTLSCEQNLNHDAMYWYRQDPGQGLRLIYYSQIVNDFQKGDIAEGYSVSREKKESFPLTVTSAQKNPTAFYLCASSRGQGRTDTGELFFGEGSRLTVL.

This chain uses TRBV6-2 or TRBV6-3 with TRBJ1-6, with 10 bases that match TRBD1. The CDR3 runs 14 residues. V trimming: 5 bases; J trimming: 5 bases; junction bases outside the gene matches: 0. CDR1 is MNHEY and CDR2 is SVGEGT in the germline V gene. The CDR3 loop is CASSDRGHNSPLHF. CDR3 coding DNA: TGTGCCAGCAGTGACAGGGGGCATAATTCACCCCTCCACTTT.

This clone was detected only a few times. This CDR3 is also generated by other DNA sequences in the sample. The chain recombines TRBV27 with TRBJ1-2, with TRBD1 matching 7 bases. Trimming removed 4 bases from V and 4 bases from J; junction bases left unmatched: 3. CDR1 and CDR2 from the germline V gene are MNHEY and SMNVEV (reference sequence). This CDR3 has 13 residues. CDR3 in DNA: TGTGCCAGCAGTTCGGCAGGGGGCTATGGCTACACCTTC. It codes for CASSSAGGYGYTF.

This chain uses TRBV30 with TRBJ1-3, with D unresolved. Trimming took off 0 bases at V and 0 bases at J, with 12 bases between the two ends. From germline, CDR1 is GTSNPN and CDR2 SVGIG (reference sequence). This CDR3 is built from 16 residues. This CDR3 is CAWSVGQLHSGNTIYF. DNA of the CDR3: TGTGCCTGGAGTGTCGGGCAGTTACACTCTGGAAACACCATATATTTT.

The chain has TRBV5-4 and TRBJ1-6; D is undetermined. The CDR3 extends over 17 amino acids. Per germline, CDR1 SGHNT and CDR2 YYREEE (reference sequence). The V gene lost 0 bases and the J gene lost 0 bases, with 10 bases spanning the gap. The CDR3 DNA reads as TGTGCCAGCAGCTTGGCAGGCGGGAGCTCCTATAATTCACCCCTCCACTTT. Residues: CASSLAGGSSYNSPLHF.

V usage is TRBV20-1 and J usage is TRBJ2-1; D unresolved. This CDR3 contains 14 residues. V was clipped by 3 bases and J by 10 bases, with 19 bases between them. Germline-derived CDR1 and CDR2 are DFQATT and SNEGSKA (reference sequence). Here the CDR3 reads CSASRSPMFSEQFF. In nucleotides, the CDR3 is TGCAGTGCTAGTCGAAGTCCAATGTTTTCGGAGCAGTTCTTC.

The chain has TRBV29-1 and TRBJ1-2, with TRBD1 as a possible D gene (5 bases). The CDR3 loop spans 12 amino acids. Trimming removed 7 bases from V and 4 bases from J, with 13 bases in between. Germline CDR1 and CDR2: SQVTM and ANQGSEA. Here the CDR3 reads CSAAQGSYGYTF. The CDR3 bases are TGCAGCGCCGCCCAGGGAAGCTATGGCTACACCTTC.

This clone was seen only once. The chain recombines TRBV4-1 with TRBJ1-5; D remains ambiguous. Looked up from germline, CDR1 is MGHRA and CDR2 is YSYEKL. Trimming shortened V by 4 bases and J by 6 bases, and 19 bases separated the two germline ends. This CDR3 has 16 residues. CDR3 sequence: CASSPRERATTQPQHF. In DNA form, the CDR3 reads TGCGCCAGCAGCCCCCGCGAAAGGGCTACGACTCAGCCCCAGCATTTT.

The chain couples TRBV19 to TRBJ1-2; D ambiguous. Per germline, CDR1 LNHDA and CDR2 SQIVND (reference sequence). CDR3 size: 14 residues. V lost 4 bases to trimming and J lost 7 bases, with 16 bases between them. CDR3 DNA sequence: TGTGCCAGTAGTACGACACTAGCTTCTCCTGGCTACACCTTC. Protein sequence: CASSTTLASPGYTF.

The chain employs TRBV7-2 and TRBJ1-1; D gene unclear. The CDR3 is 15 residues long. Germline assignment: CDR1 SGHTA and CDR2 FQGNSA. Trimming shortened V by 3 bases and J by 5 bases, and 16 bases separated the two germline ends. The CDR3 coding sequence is TGTGCCAGCAGCTTCCTTTCGCCGGGGAAAACTGAAGCTTTCTTT. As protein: CASSFLSPGKTEAFF.

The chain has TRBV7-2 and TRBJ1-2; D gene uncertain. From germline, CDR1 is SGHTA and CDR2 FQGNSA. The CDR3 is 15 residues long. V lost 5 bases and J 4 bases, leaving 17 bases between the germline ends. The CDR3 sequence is CASSLTDPKAYGYTF. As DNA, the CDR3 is TGTGCCAGCAGCCTGACGGACCCTAAAGCCTATGGCTACACCTTC.

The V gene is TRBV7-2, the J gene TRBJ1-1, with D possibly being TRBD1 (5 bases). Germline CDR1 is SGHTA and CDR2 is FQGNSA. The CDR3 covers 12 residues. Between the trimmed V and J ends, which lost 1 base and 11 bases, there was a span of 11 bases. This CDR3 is CASSLEVGVAFF. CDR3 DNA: TGTGCCAGCAGCTTAGAAGTAGGGGTGGCTTTCTTT.

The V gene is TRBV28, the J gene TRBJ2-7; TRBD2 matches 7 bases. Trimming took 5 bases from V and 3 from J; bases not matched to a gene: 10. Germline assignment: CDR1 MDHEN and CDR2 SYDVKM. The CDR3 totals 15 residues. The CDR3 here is CASSLTSASRYEQYF. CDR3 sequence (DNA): TGTGCCAGCAGTCTAACTAGCGCCTCCCGCTACGAGCAGTACTTC.

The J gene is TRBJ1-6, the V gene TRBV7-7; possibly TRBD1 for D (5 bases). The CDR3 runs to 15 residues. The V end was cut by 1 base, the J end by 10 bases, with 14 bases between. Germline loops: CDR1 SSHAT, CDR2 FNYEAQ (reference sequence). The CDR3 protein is CASSLGAGKGSPLHF. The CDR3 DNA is TGTGCCAGCAGCTTAGGGGCAGGGAAGGGGTCACCCCTCCACTTT.

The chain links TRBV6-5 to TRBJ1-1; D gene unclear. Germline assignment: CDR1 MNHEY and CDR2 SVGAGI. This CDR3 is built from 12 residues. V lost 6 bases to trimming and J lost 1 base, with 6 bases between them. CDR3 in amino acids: CASRTSNTEAFF. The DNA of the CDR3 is TGTGCCAGCAGGACTTCGAACACTGAAGCTTTCTTT.

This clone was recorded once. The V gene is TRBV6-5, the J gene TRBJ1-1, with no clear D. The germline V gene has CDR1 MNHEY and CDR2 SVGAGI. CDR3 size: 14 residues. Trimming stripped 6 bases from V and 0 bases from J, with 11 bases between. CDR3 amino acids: CASRYGNLNTEAFF. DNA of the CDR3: TGTGCCAGCAGATACGGAAACTTGAACACTGAAGCTTTCTTT.